This T cell receptor beta chain was sequenced in a study of blood T cell repertoires in COVID-19 (dated by TCRdb to 2020 to 2022). For the wider study: Samples covering the acute and convalescent phases of COVID-19 were provided by collaborators in the United States, Italy and Spain. The prospective study material was composed of cDNA or gDNA derived from T cells, B-cell-depleted T cells, or PBMCs. The dataset comprised deeply sampled blood TCRbeta repertoires from subjects exposed to, actively infected with, or recovered from COVID-19. A freely available public database, intended as a resource for researchers studying the immune response to SARS-CoV-2, is where the repertoires were released. The samples were drawn from two sources: the first 160 participants of the ongoing ImmuneRACE study, and 950 to 1,500 subjects contributed by 6 global collaborators. The sample metadata nearly always contained a de-identified subject ID, COVID-19 status, age in years and sex. Where available, HLA class I and class II types were taken from metadata supplied by the sample provider and were not determined by assay-based typing.

This clone was seen more than once but under ten times. There is no known antigen for this receptor. Base qualities were left out, and no much larger clone turns up one base away. Whole blood was collected in K2EDTA tubes by collaborating institutions according to the institutions' own protocols. For TCRbeta analysis, collaborator samples were shipped as frozen whole blood, as isolated PBMCs, or as DNA extracted from either sample type. The germline V gene supplies CDR1 SQVTM and CDR2 ANQGSEA. From cysteine to phenylalanine, the CDR3 is 16 amino acids long. Only the CDR3 region is kept as DNA, spanning 48 bases read in frame from base 1. Unmatched junction bases come to 9, with V trimmed by 7 bases and J by 0 bases. The paper's findings and limits, for the study overall: The quantity of clinical and demographic metadata differed by source and by participant and was supplied without curation.

The immunoSEQ Assay, a bias-controlled multiplex PCR, was used to amplify TCRbeta CDR3 regions from genomic DNA. The paper's processing steps were these. The number of nucleated cells in each sample was estimated from the amplification of reference gene primers within the assay. To quantify the absolute abundance of each unique TCRbeta CDR3 rearrangement, sequence reads were collapsed and filtered. For each sample, productive Simpson clonality was calculated by taking the square root of Simpson's diversity index across productive rearrangements. Not all clones reach the TCRdb copy of this immuneACCESS table, which keeps in-frame sequences only. Checked studies attribute under half of the gap to unresolved V genes and leave the rest unexplained. That table furnishes V, J and clone size, whereas the DNA furnished D and trimming. This sample gives about 120,000 clones in total; about four fifths of them show up just once. The top ten clones comprise 9.5% to 13% of the sample.

This TCR was sampled from a human donor in a cohort sampled during active COVID-19. The sample consisted of peripheral blood. This chain joins TRBV29-1 to TRBJ2-7; 13 of the junction bases match TRBD2. The CDR3 reads CSGLGLAGASSYEQYF. The DNA is TGCAGCGGGCTCGGACTAGCGGGGGCCTCCTCCTACGAGCAGTACTTC.